These 17 T cell receptor beta chains share one sample of origin, sequenced in a study of shared clonotypes between healthy human individuals. This table comes from immunoSEQ multiplex PCR, and its TCRdb copy is limited to in-frame clones, with some not included. The sample records around 1 million clones, less than 85% being singletons. The material sequenced was memory CD4+ T cells sorted from blood. Subset described: CD45RA-negative fraction. These receptors were taken from a man younger than 35 in good health.

The chain is built from TRBV7-2 and TRBJ2-3; 9 positions agree with TRBD2. The V gene's germline CDR1 is SGHTA and CDR2 FQGNSA. This CDR3 comprises 17 residues. The V and J ends lost 5 bases and 3 bases, in that order; junction bases with no gene match: 12. The chain's CDR3 is CASSRDVVAGATDTQYF. In nucleotides, the CDR3 is TGTGCCAGCAGCAGGGACGTAGTAGCGGGAGCGACAGATACGCAGTATTTT.

The CDR3 loop is CASLIWGTDTQYF. The CDR3 nucleotides read TGTGCCAGTCTAATATGGGGCACAGATACGCAGTATTTT. V is TRBV7-9 and J is TRBJ2-3, with D unclear. The V end lost 9 bases, the J end lost 1 base, and 11 bases lay between the germline ends. Germline V lookup: CDR1 SEHNR, CDR2 FQNEAQ (reference sequence). The CDR3 has 13 residues.

This chain joins TRBV5-1 and TRBJ1-1; 7 nucleotides align to TRBD1. Germline lookup yields CDR1 SGHRS and CDR2 YFSETQ. The CDR3 is 13 amino acids. Trimming took 0 bases from V and 7 from J; bases not matched to a gene: 3. In DNA, the CDR3 is TGCGCCAGCAGCTTGGAGCAGGGGGTTGAAGCTTTCTTT. Translating gives CASSLEQGVEAFF.

This clone was counted a few times. The chain has TRBV6-6 and TRBJ2-2; D is perhaps TRBD2 (6 bases). The germline gives CDR1 MNHNY, CDR2 SVGAGI (reference sequence). The CDR3 covers 14 residues. The V gene lost 7 bases and the J gene lost 4 bases, with 13 bases spanning the gap. The CDR3 sequence is CASTGTFTTGELFF. CDR3 bases: TGTGCCAGCACCGGGACTTTTACCACCGGGGAGCTGTTTTTT.

The chain recombines TRBV27 with TRBJ2-7; D might be TRBD1 (5 bases). Germline V gene lookup returns CDR1 MNHEY and CDR2 SMNVEV (reference sequence). The CDR3 length is 12 residues. Trimming removed 6 bases at V and 3 bases at J, with 9 bases between. The CDR3 DNA is TGTGCCAGCAGGGACGGACACTACGAGCAGTACTTC. It encodes CASRDGHYEQYF.

This chain joins TRBV6-5 and TRBJ1-3; D gene unclear. Per the germline V gene, CDR1 is MNHEY and CDR2 is SVGAGI. The V end lost 8 bases, the J end lost 4 bases, and 15 bases lay between the germline ends. CDR3 length equals 14 residues. CDR3 coding DNA: TGTGCCAGCCGACCGGAATACCCCGGAAACACCATATATTTT. Encoded protein: CASRPEYPGNTIYF.

This chain uses TRBV11-2 with TRBJ1-6; no firm D call. With 0 bases removed from V and 10 bases from J, the gap between germline ends came to 7 bases. The CDR3 contains 13 residues. Germline V CDR1 and CDR2: SGHAT, FQNNGV. CDR3 sequence: CASSLDRTSPLHF. In nucleotides, the CDR3 is TGTGCCAGCAGCTTAGATCGGACCTCACCCCTCCACTTT.

In the case of this clone: The sample has other DNA sequences that encode this CDR3 too. CDR3 bases: TGCAGCGTCCTGCGGACCGGGAACACTGAAGCTTTCTTT. Protein product: CSVLRTGNTEAFF. The chain uses TRBV29-1 and TRBJ1-1; D uncertain. The CDR3 is made up of 13 amino acids. The V gene lost 6 bases and the J gene lost 1 base, with 12 bases spanning the gap. Germline values: CDR1 SQVTM, CDR2 ANQGSEA.

The V gene is TRBV19, the J gene TRBJ2-6, with TRBD2 matching over 8 bases. The CDR3 totals 18 residues. J gave up 0 bases and V 4 bases, and 8 bases lay outside the gene matches. From germline, CDR1 is LNHDA and CDR2 SQIVND (reference sequence). DNA of the CDR3: TGTGCCAGTAGTAGAGCTAGCGGGTTAAACTCTGGGGCCAACGTCCTGACTTTC. Translation gives CASSRASGLNSGANVLTF.

The V call is TRBV5-1, the J call TRBJ2-5; 9 bases fit TRBD1. The germline V gene has CDR1 SGHRS and CDR2 YFSETQ. This CDR3 is built from 15 residues. The V gene end was trimmed by 4 bases and the J gene end by 1 base; junction bases not matched to a gene: 5. This chain's CDR3 is CASSGGQGLQETQYF. DNA for the CDR3: TGCGCCAGCAGCGGGGGACAGGGACTCCAAGAGACCCAGTACTTC.

Details on this clone: Other DNA variants within this sample encode the same CDR3. The J gene is TRBJ2-3, the V gene TRBV18; 8 nucleotides agree with TRBD1. The germline CDR1 and CDR2 sequences are KGHSH and LQKENI. V was pared by 3 bases and J by 4 bases, with 6 bases of the junction left unmatched. This CDR3 has 15 residues. The CDR3 sequence is CASSPQTGAADTQYF. The CDR3 nucleotides are TGTGCCAGCTCACCCCAGACAGGGGCAGCAGATACGCAGTATTTT.

This clone was seen a single time. The chain has TRBV5-1 and TRBJ2-2; D may be TRBD1 (5 bases). Germline V gives CDR1 SGHRS, CDR2 YFSETQ. The V end lost 3 bases, the J end lost 4 bases, and 16 bases lay between the germline ends. CDR3 length: 16 residues. CDR3 in amino acids: CASSSQMGPSTGELFF. The CDR3 nucleotides read TGCGCCAGCAGCTCCCAGATGGGGCCCTCCACCGGGGAGCTGTTTTTT. The full variable domain, in which reference TRBV5-1 and TRBJ2-2 provide the parts outside the CDR3, is KAGVTQTPRYLIKTRGQQVTLSCSPISGHRSVSWYQQTPGQGLQFLFEYFSETQRNKGNFPGRFSGRQFSNSRSEMNVSTLELGDSALYLCASSSQMGPSTGELFFGEGSRLTVL.

V is TRBV5-1 and J is TRBJ1-6; 7 nucleotides match TRBD1. The germline CDR1 and CDR2 sequences are SGHRS and YFSETQ. V gave up 4 bases and J gave up 6 bases; unmatched junction bases: 7. This CDR3 region has 15 residues. CDR3 DNA: TGCGCCAGCAGCCCATGGACAGGAACTAATTCACCCCTCCACTTT. It encodes CASSPWTGTNSPLHF.

V and J are TRBV5-4 and TRBJ2-3; possibly TRBD1 or TRBD2 for D (7 bases each). This CDR3 has 15 residues. V shed 4 bases and J shed 5 bases, with 17 bases lying between them. Germline CDR1 SGHNT, CDR2 YYREEE (reference sequence). CDR3 amino acids: CASSRVAGGGDTQYF. The CDR3 DNA is TGTGCCAGCAGCAGAGTCGCAGGGGGGGGAGATACGCAGTATTTT.

J is TRBJ1-6 and V is TRBV5-6, with D unresolved. V was shortened by 0 bases and J by 7 bases, with 8 bases between the two germline ends. The CDR3 has 14 amino acids. Per germline, CDR1 SGHDT and CDR2 YYEEEE. CDR3 amino acids: CASSLDGLNSPLHF. CDR3 nucleotides: TGTGCCAGCAGCTTGGACGGATTAAATTCACCCCTCCACTTT.

This clone turned up a few times. The rearrangement joins TRBV2 to TRBJ2-5; maybe TRBD2 (7 bases). CDR1 and CDR2 from the germline V gene are SNHLY and FYNNEI. V shed 2 bases and J shed 4 bases, with 17 bases lying between them. This CDR3 comprises 16 residues. The CDR3, as DNA: TGTGCCAGCAGTGAAAATTTGGGGGGGGGCCTAGAGACCCAGTACTTC. Protein product: CASSENLGGGLETQYF.

Comments on this clone: A junction end diverges from the germline sequence, so it may reflect a read error. The rearrangement joins TRBV10-2 to TRBJ1-1; no reliable D call. The CDR3 is made up of 13 amino acids. Germline V gives CDR1 WSHSY, CDR2 SAAADI. DNA for the CDR3: TGCGCCAGCAAGAATTTGGGGAACGCTGAAGCTTTCTTT. Its translation: CASKNLGNAEAFF.